These 15 T cell receptor beta chains were sequenced from one sample in a study of OX40 agonist ivuxolimab in advanced cancers. Produced via immunoSEQ multiplex PCR; TCRdb's table is partial and in-frame only. The profile shows under 80,000 clones, 70% to 90% of them singletons. The sequences come from CD4+ or CD8+ T cells sorted from blood, collected in a trial of the OX40 agonist ivuxolimab. All receptors derive from an adult with an advanced solid tumor such as melanoma, head and neck, liver or kidney cancer.

The J gene is TRBJ1-2, the V gene TRBV28; D gene uncertain. The V end was cut by 2 bases, the J end by 13 bases, with 11 bases between. Germline CDR1 MDHEN, CDR2 SYDVKM. This CDR3 has 11 amino acids. CDR3 sequence reads: CASSLAGASTF. The CDR3 nucleotides are TGTGCCAGCAGTTTAGCCGGAGCCAGCACCTTC.

The chain uses TRBV2 and TRBJ2-5; a weak D match, TRBD2 (6 bases). V shed 8 bases and J shed 5 bases, with 18 bases lying between them. Germline V CDR1 and CDR2: SNHLY, FYNNEI. The CDR3 has 14 residues. The CDR3 spells CASLTAGIRETQYF. In nucleotides, the CDR3 is TGTGCCAGCCTAACCGCGGGAATAAGGGAGACCCAGTACTTC.

The chain carries TRBV6-1 and TRBJ1-2; D may be TRBD1 (5 bases). V lost 7 bases and J lost 0, with 9 bases in between. The CDR3 is made up of 13 amino acids. Germline V gives CDR1 MNHNS, CDR2 SASEGT. CDR3 sequence (DNA): TGTGCCAGCACAACAGGCTCTAACTATGGCTACACCTTC. Translated, it gives CASTTGSNYGYTF.

This rearrangement joins TRBV5-4 to TRBJ2-1; D is tentatively TRBD1 or TRBD2 (5 bases each). V shed 3 bases and J shed 2 bases, with 12 bases lying between them. Germline CDR1 is SGHNT and CDR2 is YYREEE (reference sequence). The CDR3 is made up of 15 amino acids. CDR3 DNA sequence: TGTGCCAGCAGCTCGGGACCCCAGCCCTACAATGAGCAGTTCTTC. This encodes CASSSGPQPYNEQFF.

The chain employs TRBV5-8 and TRBJ2-1; D is unclear. The CDR3 is 15 amino acids. Trimming took 0 bases from V and 5 from J, leaving 12 bases between them. Germline CDR1 SGHTS, CDR2 YDEGEE. CDR3 residues: CASSLGLQMHNEQFF. The CDR3 region has the DNA TGTGCCAGCAGCTTGGGGCTCCAAATGCACAATGAGCAGTTCTTC.

The genes are TRBV6-1 and TRBJ1-2, with D maybe TRBD1 (5 bases). The germline gives CDR1 MNHNS, CDR2 SASEGT. The CDR3 extends over 13 amino acids. Deletions cut 3 bases from V and 6 bases from J, with 11 bases between. The CDR3 DNA sequence: TGTGCCAGCAGTGAGGCAGGGAGGAATGGCTACACCTTC. Protein: CASSEAGRNGYTF.

The V and J genes are TRBV28 and TRBJ2-2; weak D call: TRBD2 (7 bases). Trimming shortened V by 5 bases and J by 0 bases, and 16 bases separated the two germline ends. Germline CDR1 and CDR2: MDHEN and SYDVKM. This CDR3 comprises 17 residues. CDR3 bases: TGTGCCAGCAGTCTCCTTGGCGGGGGCACGAACACCGGGGAGCTGTTTTTT. Translating gives CASSLLGGGTNTGELFF.

The rearrangement links TRBV6-6 to TRBJ1-5; 11 bases map to TRBD1. The V segment lost 0 bases and the J segment 7 bases; nucleotides outside the gene matches: 5. This CDR3 contains 16 residues. Germline V gives CDR1 MNHNY, CDR2 SVGAGI (reference sequence). CDR3 in DNA: TGTGCCAGCAGTTACTCCGGGGACAGGGGGGGACAGCCCCAGCATTTT. Translated: CASSYSGDRGGQPQHF.

The J gene is TRBJ2-7, the V gene TRBV9; 8 positions agree with TRBD2. This CDR3 comprises 14 residues. V lost 0 bases, J lost 3 bases, and 2 bases stayed unmatched. Germline CDR1 reads SGDLS; CDR2 reads YYNGEE. CDR3 sequence: CASSVAGGGYEQYF. The CDR3 DNA follows: TGTGCCAGCAGCGTAGCCGGGGGGGGCTACGAGCAGTACTTC.

J is TRBJ2-1 and V is TRBV7-9, with D tentatively TRBD1 (5 bases). Looked up from germline, CDR1 is SEHNR and CDR2 is FQNEAQ (reference sequence). Trimming stripped 5 bases from V and 5 bases from J, with 13 bases between. The CDR3 covers 14 residues. This CDR3 reads CASSPKLDNNEQFF. The CDR3 bases are TGTGCCAGCAGCCCCAAATTGGACAACAATGAGCAGTTCTTC.

This clone was counted between two and nine times. The chain recombines TRBV5-1 with TRBJ2-5; D assignment may be TRBD1 or TRBD2 (5 bases each). Germline V lookup: CDR1 SGHRS, CDR2 YFSETQ. V was clipped by 6 bases and J by 2 bases, with 11 bases between them. CDR3 size: 13 residues. The CDR3 here is CASKRGRQETQYF. The CDR3 DNA reads TGCGCCAGCAAGAGGGGCCGGCAAGAGACCCAGTACTTC.

This chain uses TRBV19 with TRBJ2-1, with TRBD2 as a possible D gene (6 bases). CDR3 length: 14 residues. V lost 1 base and J 9 bases, leaving 13 bases between the germline ends. Germline CDR1 is LNHDA and CDR2 is SQIVND (reference sequence). The CDR3 sequence: CASSIVGTPPEQFF. The DNA of the CDR3 is TGTGCCAGTAGTATAGTCGGGACTCCCCCTGAGCAGTTCTTC.

The chain joins TRBV19 to TRBJ2-7, with a tentative D call TRBD1 (5 bases). CDR1 is LNHDA, CDR2 SQIVND, per germline (reference sequence). V lost 3 bases and J 6 bases, leaving 15 bases between the germline ends. This CDR3 contains 14 residues. The chain's CDR3 is CASSIDSWVGEQYF. DNA for the CDR3: TGTGCCAGTAGTATTGACAGCTGGGTGGGCGAGCAGTACTTC. Looking up the rest from reference TRBV19 and TRBJ2-7 gives the full variable domain: DGGITQSPKYLFRKEGQNVTLSCEQNLNHDAMYWYRQDPGQGLRLIYYSQIVNDFQKGDIAEGYSVSREKKESFPLTVTSAQKNPTAFYLCASSIDSWVGEQYFGPGTRLTVT.

The CDR3 coding sequence is TGTGCCAGCAGCTTAATTGGACAAGAGGTAACAGATACGCAGTATTTT. Translating it yields CASSLIGQEVTDTQYF. The gene calls are TRBV9 and TRBJ2-3; D might be TRBD1 (5 bases). Germline V CDR1 and CDR2: SGDLS, YYNGEE. This CDR3 contains 16 residues. The V gene lost 4 bases and the J gene lost 3 bases, with 18 bases spanning the gap.

V and J are TRBV29-1 and TRBJ2-2, with 9 nucleotides matching TRBD1. CDR1 is SQVTM and CDR2 is ANQGSEA in the germline V gene. V dropped 7 bases and J dropped 0; count of bases not matched to a gene: 3. The CDR3 spans 14 residues. The CDR3: CSGRTGANTGELFF. The CDR3 DNA reads TGCAGCGGGAGGACAGGGGCGAACACCGGGGAGCTGTTTTTT.